The entry below gives a single TCR beta chain sequence along with its context. These data originate in a study of blood T cells in healthy people across ages. The use of a sample-barcoded 5' primer and a J-beta primer mix characterized a second PCR of roughly 6 to 11 cycles. Via MiXCR, TCRdb re-called the 5' RACE reads, giving one row per CDR3 protein. The sample yields about 780,000 distinct CDR3 sequences, roughly 46% seen once. V was trimmed by 0 bases and J by 7 bases, leaving 11 bases between them. This CDR3 is 14 amino acids long. The germline gives CDR1 SGHRS, CDR2 YFSETQ. Aged about 6 to 100, donors were systemically healthy Caucasians from Russia. RNA extraction gave at least 5.5 micrograms of total RNA per sample.

The sequence was collected from an older man in good health. The chain carries TRBV5-1 and TRBJ2-1; D gene unclear. Sequenced sample: blood. CDR3 residues: CASSLEARANEQFF. The CDR3 nucleotides read TGCGCCAGCAGCTTGGAAGCTAGGGCGAATGAGCAGTTCTTC.